This is a list of T cell receptor beta chains from one sample in a study of blood T cell repertoires in COVID-19. Produced via immunoSEQ multiplex PCR; TCRdb's table is partial and in-frame only. The sample shows 80,000 to 100,000 clones, about 86% of them seen only once. The sequencing sample was made of peripheral blood. All receptors derive from a woman of 80 years or more in a cohort sampled during active or convalescent COVID-19. Each CDR3 is given with its conserved first and last residue.

V gene,J gene,CDR3 protein
TRBV6-5,TRBJ2-5,CASRDGRGVETQYF
TRBV5-1,TRBJ2-1,CASSLGVAGGPKNEQFF
TRBV5-1,TRBJ2-5,CASSNLLGAEETQYF
TRBV28,TRBJ2-5,CASSSPTGTYQVEEYF
TRBV10-3,TRBJ1-1,CAISAPGQGSTEAFF
TRBV20-1,TRBJ1-3,CSASVQGGFGNTIYF
TRBV11-2,TRBJ1-1,CASSLVNRPEAFF
TRBV27,TRBJ1-2,CASAPGGNYGYTF
TRBV5-1,TRBJ2-5,CASSPGYQETQYF
TRBV19,TRBJ2-2,CASSTGNTGELFF
TRBV18,TRBJ1-2,CASSPPGTVHGYTF
TRBV15,TRBJ1-4,CATSRGPGQGDEKLFF
TRBV19,TRBJ2-5,CASSIETGSQTQYF
TRBV5-1,TRBJ2-4,CASTQGLAGRGSSPKNIQYF
TRBV28,TRBJ2-7,CASRPQRELYEQYF
TRBV11-2,TRBJ1-1,CASSLVGSGGARVYTEAFF
TRBV6-6,TRBJ1-1,CASSYLPRSIAEAFF